This T cell receptor (beta chain) comes out of a study of T-cell reconstitution after alpha-beta-depleted transplantation in children. Preparation of the TCRbeta library used unique molecular identifiers. Each CDR3 protein gets one entry after TCRdb re-called the PCR reads with MiXCR. The table has just under 550,000 distinct CDR3 sequences, approximately 20% seen once. The length of the CDR3 is 16 residues. V gave up 6 bases and J gave up 1 base; unmatched junction bases: 10. This clonotype was counted only a few times. The sequencing used PBMCs from the stem cell graft donor, collected from the stem cell graft. The TCR sequence derives from a human donor who donated a stem cell graft to a child with acute lymphoblastic leukemia. The chain recombines TRBV12-3 or TRBV12-4 with TRBJ2-7; 9 nucleotides line up with TRBD2. In DNA form, the CDR3 reads TGTGCCAGCAGAAGTAGCGGGGGTCTACATTCCTACGAGCAGTACTTC. It is translated as CASRSSGGLHSYEQYF.